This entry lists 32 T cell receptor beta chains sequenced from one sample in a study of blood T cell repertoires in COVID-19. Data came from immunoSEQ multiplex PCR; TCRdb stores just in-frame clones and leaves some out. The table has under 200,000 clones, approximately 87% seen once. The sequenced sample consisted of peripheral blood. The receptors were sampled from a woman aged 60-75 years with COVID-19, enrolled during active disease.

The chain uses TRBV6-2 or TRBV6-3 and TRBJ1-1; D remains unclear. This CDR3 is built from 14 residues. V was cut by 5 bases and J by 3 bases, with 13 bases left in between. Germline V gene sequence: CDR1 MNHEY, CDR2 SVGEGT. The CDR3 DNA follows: TGTGCCAGCAGTCCACCAAGGGAGTACACTGAAGCTTTCTTT. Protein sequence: CASSPPREYTEAFF.

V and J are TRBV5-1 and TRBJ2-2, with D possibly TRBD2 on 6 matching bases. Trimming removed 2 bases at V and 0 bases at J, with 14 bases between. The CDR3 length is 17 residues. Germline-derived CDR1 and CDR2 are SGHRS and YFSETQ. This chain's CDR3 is CASSFAVLAANTGELFF. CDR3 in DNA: TGCGCCAGCAGCTTCGCAGTACTAGCCGCGAACACCGGGGAGCTGTTTTTT.

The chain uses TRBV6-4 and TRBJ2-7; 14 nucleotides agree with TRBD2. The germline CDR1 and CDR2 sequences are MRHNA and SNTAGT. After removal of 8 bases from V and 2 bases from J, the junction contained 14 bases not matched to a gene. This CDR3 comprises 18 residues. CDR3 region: CASRPLVGLAGGTYEQYF. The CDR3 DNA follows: TGTGCCAGCCGCCCCCTAGTTGGACTAGCGGGAGGAACCTACGAGCAGTACTTC.

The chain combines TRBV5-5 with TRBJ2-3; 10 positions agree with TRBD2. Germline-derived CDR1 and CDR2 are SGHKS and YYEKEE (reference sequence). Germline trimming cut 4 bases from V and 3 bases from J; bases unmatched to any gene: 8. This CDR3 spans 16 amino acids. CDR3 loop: CASSLRAGGPTDTQYF. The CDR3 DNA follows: TGTGCCAGCAGCCTCAGAGCGGGAGGGCCAACAGATACGCAGTATTTT.

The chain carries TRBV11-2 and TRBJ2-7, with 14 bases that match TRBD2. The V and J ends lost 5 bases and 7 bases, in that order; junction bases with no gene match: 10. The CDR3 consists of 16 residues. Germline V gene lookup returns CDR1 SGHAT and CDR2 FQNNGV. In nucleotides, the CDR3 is TGTGCCAGCAGCCTTCCGGGACTAGCGGGAGTAAGGGAGCAGTACTTC. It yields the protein CASSLPGLAGVREQYF. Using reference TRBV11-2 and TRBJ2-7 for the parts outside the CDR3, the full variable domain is EAGVAQSPRYKIIEKRQSVAFWCNPISGHATLYWYQQILGQGPKLLIQFQNNGVVDDSQLPKDRFSAERLKGVDSTLKIQPAKLEDSAVYLCASSLPGLAGVREQYFGPGTRLTVT.

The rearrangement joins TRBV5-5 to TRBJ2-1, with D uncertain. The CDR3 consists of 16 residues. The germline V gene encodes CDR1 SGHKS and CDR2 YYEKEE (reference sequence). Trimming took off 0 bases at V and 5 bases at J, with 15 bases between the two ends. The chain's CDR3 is CASSLGVLLLNNEQFF. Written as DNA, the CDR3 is TGTGCCAGCAGCTTGGGTGTACTCTTACTCAACAATGAGCAGTTCTTC.

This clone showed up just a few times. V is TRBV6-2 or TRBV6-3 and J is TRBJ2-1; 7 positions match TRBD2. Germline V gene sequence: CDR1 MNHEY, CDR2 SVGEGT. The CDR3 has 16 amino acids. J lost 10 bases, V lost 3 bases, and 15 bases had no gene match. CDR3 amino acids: CASSYRTITSAWEQFF. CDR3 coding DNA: TGTGCCAGCAGTTATAGGACCATAACTAGCGCCTGGGAGCAGTTCTTC.

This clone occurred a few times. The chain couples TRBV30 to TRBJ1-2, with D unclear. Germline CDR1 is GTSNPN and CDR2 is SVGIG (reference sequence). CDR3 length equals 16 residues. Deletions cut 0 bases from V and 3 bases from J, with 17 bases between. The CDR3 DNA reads TGTGCCTGGAGTGTGTACCGCCCTCCGCGGGACTATGGCTACACCTTC. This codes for CAWSVYRPPRDYGYTF.

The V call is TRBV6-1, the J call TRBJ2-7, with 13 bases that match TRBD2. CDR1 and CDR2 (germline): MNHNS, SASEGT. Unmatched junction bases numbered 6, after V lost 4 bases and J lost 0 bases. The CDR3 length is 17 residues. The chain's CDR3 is CASSGPGLAGYSYEQYF. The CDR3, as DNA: TGTGCCAGCAGTGGACCGGGACTAGCGGGATACTCCTACGAGCAGTACTTC.

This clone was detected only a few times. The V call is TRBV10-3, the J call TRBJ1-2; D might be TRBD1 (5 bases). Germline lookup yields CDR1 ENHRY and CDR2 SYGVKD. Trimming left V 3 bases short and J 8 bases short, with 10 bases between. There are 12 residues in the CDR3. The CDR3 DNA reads TGTGCCATCAGTGACAGGGCTGAAGGCTACACCTTC. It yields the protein CAISDRAEGYTF.

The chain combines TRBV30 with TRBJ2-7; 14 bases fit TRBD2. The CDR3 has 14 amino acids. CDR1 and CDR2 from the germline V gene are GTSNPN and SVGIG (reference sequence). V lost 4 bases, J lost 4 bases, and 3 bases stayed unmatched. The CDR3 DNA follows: TGTGCCTGGAAGGGGACTAGCGGGAGTTACGAGCAGTACTTC. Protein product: CAWKGTSGSYEQYF.

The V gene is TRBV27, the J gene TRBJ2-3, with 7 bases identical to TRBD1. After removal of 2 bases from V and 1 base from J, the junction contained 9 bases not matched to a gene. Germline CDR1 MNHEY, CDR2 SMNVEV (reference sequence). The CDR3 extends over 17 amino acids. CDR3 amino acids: CASSLKGQVLGTDTQYF. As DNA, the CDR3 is TGTGCCAGCAGTTTAAAAGGACAGGTGTTAGGCACAGATACGCAGTATTTT.

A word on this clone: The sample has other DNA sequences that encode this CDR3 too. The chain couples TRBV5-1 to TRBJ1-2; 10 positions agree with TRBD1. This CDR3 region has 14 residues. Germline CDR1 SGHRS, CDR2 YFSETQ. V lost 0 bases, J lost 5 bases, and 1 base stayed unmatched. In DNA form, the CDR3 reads TGCGCCAGCAGCTTGGAGGGACAGGGGTATGGCTACACCTTC. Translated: CASSLEGQGYGYTF.

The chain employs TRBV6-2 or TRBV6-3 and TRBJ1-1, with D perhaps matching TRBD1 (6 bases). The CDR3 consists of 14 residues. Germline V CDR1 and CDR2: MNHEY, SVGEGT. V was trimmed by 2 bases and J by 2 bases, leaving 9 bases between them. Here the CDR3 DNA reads TGTGCCAGCAGTTACCTCGGGACAAACACTGAAGCTTTCTTT. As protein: CASSYLGTNTEAFF.

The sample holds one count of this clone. CDR3 residues: CASSSRLAEHTDTQYF. CDR3 nucleotide sequence: TGTGCCAGCAGCTCACGACTAGCGGAGCACACAGATACGCAGTATTTT. The chain uses TRBV3-1 (or the pseudogene TRBV3-2) and TRBJ2-3; 9 positions match TRBD2. Looked up from germline, CDR1 is LGHDT and CDR2 is YNNKEL (reference sequence). The V gene end was trimmed by 5 bases and the J gene end by 2 bases; junction bases not matched to a gene: 8. The CDR3 totals 16 residues.

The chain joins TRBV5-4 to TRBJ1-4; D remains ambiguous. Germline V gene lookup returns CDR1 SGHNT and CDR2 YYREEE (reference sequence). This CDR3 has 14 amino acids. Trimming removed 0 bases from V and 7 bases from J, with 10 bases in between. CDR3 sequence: CASSLAGLGEKLFF. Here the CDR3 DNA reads TGTGCCAGCAGCTTGGCAGGCCTTGGTGAAAAACTGTTTTTT. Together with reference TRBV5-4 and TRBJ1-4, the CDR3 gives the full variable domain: ETGVTQSPTHLIKTRGQQVTLRCSSQSGHNTVSWYQQALGQGPQFIFQYYREEENGRGNFPPRFSGLQFPNYSSELNVNALELDDSALYLCASSLAGLGEKLFFGSGTQLSVL.

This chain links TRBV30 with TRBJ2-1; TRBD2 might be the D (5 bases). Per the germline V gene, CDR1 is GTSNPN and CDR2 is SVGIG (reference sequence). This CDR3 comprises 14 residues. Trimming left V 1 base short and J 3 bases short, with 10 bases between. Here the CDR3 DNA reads TGTGCCTGGAGTGCAAGCGGATTCTACAATGAGCAGTTCTTC. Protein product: CAWSASGFYNEQFF.

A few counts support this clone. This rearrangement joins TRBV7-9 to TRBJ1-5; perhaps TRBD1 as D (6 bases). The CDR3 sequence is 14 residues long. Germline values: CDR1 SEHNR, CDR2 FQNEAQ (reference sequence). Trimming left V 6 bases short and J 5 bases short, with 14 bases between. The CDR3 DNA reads TGTGCCAGCAGTTCCACAGGGCCAGATCAGCCCCAGCATTTT. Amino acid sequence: CASSSTGPDQPQHF.

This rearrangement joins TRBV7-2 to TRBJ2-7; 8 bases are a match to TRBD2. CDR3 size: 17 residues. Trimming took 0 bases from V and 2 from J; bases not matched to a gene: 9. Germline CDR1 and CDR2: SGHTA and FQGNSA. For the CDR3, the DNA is TGTGCCAGCAGCTTAGCGCCAGGAGTTAGCGGGGCCTACGAGCAGTACTTC. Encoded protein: CASSLAPGVSGAYEQYF.

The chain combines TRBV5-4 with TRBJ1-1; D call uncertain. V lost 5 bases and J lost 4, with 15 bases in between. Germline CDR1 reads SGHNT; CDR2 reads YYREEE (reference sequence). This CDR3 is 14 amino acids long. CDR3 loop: CASSPVLRSTEAFF. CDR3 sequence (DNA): TGTGCCAGCAGTCCCGTCTTGAGAAGCACTGAAGCTTTCTTT.

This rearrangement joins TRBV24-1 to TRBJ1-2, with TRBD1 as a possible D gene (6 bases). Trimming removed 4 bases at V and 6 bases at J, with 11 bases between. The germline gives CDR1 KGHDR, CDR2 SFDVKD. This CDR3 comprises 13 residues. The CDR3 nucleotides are TGTGCCACCAGTGACCGGACAGTAGATGGCTACACCTTC. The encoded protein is CATSDRTVDGYTF.

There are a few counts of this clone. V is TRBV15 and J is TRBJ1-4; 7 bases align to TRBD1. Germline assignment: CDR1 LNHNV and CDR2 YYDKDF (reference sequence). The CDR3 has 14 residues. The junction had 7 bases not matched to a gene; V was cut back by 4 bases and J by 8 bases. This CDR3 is CATSTGGVSEKLFF. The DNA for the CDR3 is TGTGCCACCAGCACAGGGGGTGTTTCGGAAAAACTGTTTTTT.

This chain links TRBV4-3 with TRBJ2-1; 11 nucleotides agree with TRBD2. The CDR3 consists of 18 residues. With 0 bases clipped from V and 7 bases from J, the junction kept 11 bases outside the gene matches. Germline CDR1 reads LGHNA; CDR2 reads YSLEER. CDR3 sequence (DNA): TGCGCCAGCAGCCAAGATCAGGGGGGACTAGCGGCTAGGAATGAGCAGTTCTTC. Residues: CASSQDQGGLAARNEQFF.

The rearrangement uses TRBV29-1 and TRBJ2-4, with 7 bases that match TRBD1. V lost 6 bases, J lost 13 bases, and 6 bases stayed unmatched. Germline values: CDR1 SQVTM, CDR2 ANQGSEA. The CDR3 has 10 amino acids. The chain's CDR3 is CSVRTGAQYF. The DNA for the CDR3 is TGCAGCGTCAGAACAGGGGCCCAGTACTTC. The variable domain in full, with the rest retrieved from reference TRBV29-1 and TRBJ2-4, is SAVISQKPSRDICQRGTSLTIQCQVDSQVTMMFWYRQQPGQSLTLIATANQGSEATYESGFVIDKFPISRPNLTFSTLTVSNMSPEDSSIYLCSVRTGAQYFGAGTRLSVL.

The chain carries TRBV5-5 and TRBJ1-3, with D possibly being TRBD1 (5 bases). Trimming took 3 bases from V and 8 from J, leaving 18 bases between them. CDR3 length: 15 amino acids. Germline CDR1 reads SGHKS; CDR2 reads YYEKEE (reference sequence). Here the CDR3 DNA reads TGTGCCAGCAGCTCGATCCAGGGTTGGATGGACACCATATATTTT. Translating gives CASSSIQGWMDTIYF.

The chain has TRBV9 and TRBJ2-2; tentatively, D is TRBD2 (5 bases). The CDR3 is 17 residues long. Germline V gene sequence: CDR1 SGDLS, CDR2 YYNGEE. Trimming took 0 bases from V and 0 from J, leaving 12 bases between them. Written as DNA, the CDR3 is TGTGCCAGCAGCGTAGAGGGAGAGGCAACGAACACCGGGGAGCTGTTTTTT. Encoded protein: CASSVEGEATNTGELFF.

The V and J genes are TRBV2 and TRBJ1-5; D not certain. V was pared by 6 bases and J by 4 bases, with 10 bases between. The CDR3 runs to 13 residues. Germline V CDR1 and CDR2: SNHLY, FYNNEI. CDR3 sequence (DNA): TGTGCCAGCAGCAACCTAAATAATCAGCCCCAGCATTTT. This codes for CASSNLNNQPQHF. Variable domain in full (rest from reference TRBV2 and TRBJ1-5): EPEVTQTPSHQVTQMGQEVILRCVPISNHLYFYWYRQILGQKVEFLVSFYNNEISEKSEIFDDQFSVERPDGSNFTLKIRSTKLEDSAMYFCASSNLNNQPQHFGDGTRLSIL.

For the CDR3, the DNA is TGTGCCAGCAGCTCCCGGACTAGCGACTACGAGCAGTACTTC. Encoded protein: CASSSRTSDYEQYF. The chain links TRBV5-4 to TRBJ2-7, with TRBD2 matching 9 bases. CDR3 size: 14 residues. Trimming took 3 bases from V and 3 from J; bases not matched to a gene: 4. Germline CDR1 reads SGHNT; CDR2 reads YYREEE (reference sequence). The full variable domain, with the rest looked up from reference TRBV5-4 and TRBJ2-7, is ETGVTQSPTHLIKTRGQQVTLRCSSQSGHNTVSWYQQALGQGPQFIFQYYREEENGRGNFPPRFSGLQFPNYSSELNVNALELDDSALYLCASSSRTSDYEQYFGPGTRLTVT.

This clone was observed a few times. CDR3 residues: CATPPREKSQPQHF. The DNA for the CDR3 is TGTGCCACCCCCCCACGGGAAAAGAGTCAGCCCCAGCATTTT. J is TRBJ1-5 and V is TRBV5-4; D call uncertain. In germline, CDR1 is SGHNT, CDR2 YYREEE (reference sequence). The CDR3 contains 14 residues. V was shortened by 9 bases and J by 6 bases, with 19 bases between the two germline ends.

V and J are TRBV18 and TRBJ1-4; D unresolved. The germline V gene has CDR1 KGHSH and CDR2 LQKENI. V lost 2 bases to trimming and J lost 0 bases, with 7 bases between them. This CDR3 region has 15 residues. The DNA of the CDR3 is TGTGCCAGCTCACCAACCGGGGCAACTAATGAAAAACTGTTTTTT. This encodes CASSPTGATNEKLFF.

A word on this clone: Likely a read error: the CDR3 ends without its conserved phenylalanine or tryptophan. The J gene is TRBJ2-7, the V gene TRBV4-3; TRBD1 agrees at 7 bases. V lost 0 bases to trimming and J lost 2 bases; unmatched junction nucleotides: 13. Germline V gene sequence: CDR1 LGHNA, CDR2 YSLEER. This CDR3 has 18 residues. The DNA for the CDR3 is TGCGCCAGCAGCCAAGATTCACTCCGGGACAGCGCCCCCTACGAGCAGTACCTC. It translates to CASSQDSLRDSAPYEQYL.

CDR3 sequence (DNA): TGTGCCAGCAGCTTGGACCCCCCGAGGGGGGCCAACGTCCTGACTTTC. Amino acid sequence: CASSLDPPRGANVLTF. The rearrangement joins TRBV5-5 to TRBJ2-6; D uncertain. V gave up 0 bases and J gave up 4 bases, with 11 bases separating them. The CDR3 covers 16 residues. Germline V gene sequence: CDR1 SGHKS, CDR2 YYEKEE (reference sequence). The full variable domain, its missing parts supplied by reference TRBV5-5 and TRBJ2-6, is DAGVTQSPTHLIKTRGQQVTLRCSPISGHKSVSWYQQVLGQGPQFIFQYYEKEERGRGNFPDRFSARQFPNYSSELNVNALLLGDSALYLCASSLDPPRGANVLTFGAGSRLTVL.